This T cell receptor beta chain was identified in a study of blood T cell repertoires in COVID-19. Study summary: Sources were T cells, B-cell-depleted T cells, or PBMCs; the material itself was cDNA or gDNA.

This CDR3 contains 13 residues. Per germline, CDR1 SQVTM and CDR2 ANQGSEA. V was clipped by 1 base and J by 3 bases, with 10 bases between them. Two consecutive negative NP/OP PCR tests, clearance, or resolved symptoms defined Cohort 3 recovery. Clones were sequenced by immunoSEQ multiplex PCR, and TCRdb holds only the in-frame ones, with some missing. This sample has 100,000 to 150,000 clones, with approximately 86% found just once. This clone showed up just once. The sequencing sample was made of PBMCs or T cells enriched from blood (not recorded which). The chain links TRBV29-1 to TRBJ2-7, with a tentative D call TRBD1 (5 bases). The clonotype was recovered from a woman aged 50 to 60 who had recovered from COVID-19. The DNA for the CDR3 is TGCAGCGTTGAAGCCCAGGGCAGCTACGAGCAGTACTTC. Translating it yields CSVEAQGSYEQYF.